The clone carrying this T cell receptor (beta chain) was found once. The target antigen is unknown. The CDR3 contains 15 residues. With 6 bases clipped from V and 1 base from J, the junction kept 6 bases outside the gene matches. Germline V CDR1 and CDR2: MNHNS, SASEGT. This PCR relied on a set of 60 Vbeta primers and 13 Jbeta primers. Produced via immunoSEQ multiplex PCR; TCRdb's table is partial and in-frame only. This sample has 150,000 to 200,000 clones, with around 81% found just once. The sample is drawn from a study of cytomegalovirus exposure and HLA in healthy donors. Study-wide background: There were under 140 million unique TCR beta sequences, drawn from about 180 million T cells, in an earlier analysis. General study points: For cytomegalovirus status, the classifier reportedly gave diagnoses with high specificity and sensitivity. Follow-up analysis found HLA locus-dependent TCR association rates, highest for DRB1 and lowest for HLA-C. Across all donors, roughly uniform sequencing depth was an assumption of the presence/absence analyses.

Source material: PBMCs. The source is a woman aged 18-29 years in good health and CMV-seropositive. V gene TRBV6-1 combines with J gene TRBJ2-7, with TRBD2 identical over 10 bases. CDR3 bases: TGTGCCAGCAGAGAAACACTAGCGGGGTCCTACGAGCAGTACTTC. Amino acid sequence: CASRETLAGSYEQYF.